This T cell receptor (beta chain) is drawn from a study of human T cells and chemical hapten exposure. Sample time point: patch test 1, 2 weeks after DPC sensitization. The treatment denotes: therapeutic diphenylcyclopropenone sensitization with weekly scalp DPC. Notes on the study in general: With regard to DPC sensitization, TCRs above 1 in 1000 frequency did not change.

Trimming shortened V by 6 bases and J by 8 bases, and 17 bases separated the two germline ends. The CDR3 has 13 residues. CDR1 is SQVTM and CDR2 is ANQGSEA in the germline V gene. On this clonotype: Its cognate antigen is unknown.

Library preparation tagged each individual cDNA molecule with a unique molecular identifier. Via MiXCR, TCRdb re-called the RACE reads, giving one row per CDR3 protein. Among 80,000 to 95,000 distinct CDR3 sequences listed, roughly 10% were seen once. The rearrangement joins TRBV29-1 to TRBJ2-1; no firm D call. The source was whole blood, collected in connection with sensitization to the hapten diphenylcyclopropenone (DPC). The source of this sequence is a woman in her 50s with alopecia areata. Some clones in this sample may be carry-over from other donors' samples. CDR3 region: CSVGPSLGDEQFF. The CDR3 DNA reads TGCAGCGTCGGGCCCTCCCTAGGCGATGAGCAGTTCTTC.